This paragraph covers one T cell receptor (beta chain) sequence. The CDR3 sequence is 12 residues long. Donors in Cohort 3 counted as recovered after two negative PCRs, clearance, or symptom resolution. As originally analysed: Counts of nucleated cells, estimated from reference gene primer amplification, were obtained. Sequenced by immunoSEQ multiplex PCR; TCRdb stores in-frame clones only, minus some. Clone size and the V and J calls come from that table; the DNA yielded D and trimming. The sample has over 200,000 clones; around 90% are singletons. This record comes from a study of blood T cell repertoires in COVID-19.

The TCR was taken from a man between 25 and 39 years old who had recovered from COVID-19. The sequenced sample consisted of PBMCs or T cells enriched from blood (not recorded which). This chain connects TRBV21-1 to TRBJ1-2; the DNA was not compared with TRBD1, the D call given in the table. TRBV21-1 is termed a pseudogene. The CDR3 is CASSKVSYGYTF. In DNA form, the CDR3 reads TGTGCCAGCAGCAAAGTCAGCTATGGCTACACCTTC.